The next 11 T cell receptor beta chains were all read from a single sample in a study of control samples from healthy donors and cancer patients. The protocol was immunoSEQ multiplex PCR, while the TCRdb copy is restricted to in-frame clones and leaves out a portion. Among 150,000 to 200,000 clones, more than 90% were seen once, and the ten largest hold 2% to 2.5%. The sequencing input was blood. Source of these receptors: a woman aged 40 to 50 in good health.

The V and J genes are TRBV2 and TRBJ2-3, with TRBD1 matching 11 bases. With 6 bases clipped from V and 15 bases from J, the junction kept 11 bases outside the gene matches. The germline V gene has CDR1 SNHLY and CDR2 FYNNEI. The CDR3 runs 13 residues. CDR3 loop: CASSEITGTGGYF. The CDR3 nucleotides read TGTGCCAGCAGCGAAATAACCGGGACAGGGGGTTATTTT.

J is TRBJ1-1 and V is TRBV28, with no clear D. The V gene lost 6 bases and the J gene lost 0 bases, with 2 bases spanning the gap. Germline V gene lookup returns CDR1 MDHEN and CDR2 SYDVKM. This CDR3 comprises 11 residues. DNA for the CDR3: TGTGCCAGCAGGCTGAACACTGAAGCTTTCTTT. It translates to CASRLNTEAFF.

V gene TRBV6-5 combines with J gene TRBJ1-1; no clear D gene. Deletions cut 1 base from V and 10 bases from J, with 16 bases between. The CDR3 is 14 amino acids. Germline loops: CDR1 MNHEY, CDR2 SVGAGI. The CDR3 protein is CASSYWEGLVGAFF. CDR3 bases: TGTGCCAGCAGTTACTGGGAGGGTCTCGTAGGAGCTTTCTTT.

The chain employs TRBV2 and TRBJ2-1; 8 nucleotides align to TRBD2. Losses at the gene ends were 3 bases for V and 15 bases for J; bases not matched to a gene: 10. In germline, CDR1 is SNHLY, CDR2 FYNNEI. The CDR3 extends over 13 amino acids. The CDR3 protein is CASSESAGAPPFF. The CDR3 coding sequence is TGTGCCAGCAGTGAGTCAGCGGGGGCGCCACCGTTCTTC. The complete variable domain, with remaining parts taken from reference TRBV2 and TRBJ2-1, reads EPEVTQTPSHQVTQMGQEVILRCVPISNHLYFYWYRQILGQKVEFLVSFYNNEISEKSEIFDDQFSVERPDGSNFTLKIRSTKLEDSAMYFCASSESAGAPPFFGPGTRLTVL.

The V and J genes are TRBV27 and TRBJ2-1, with 9 bases matching TRBD1. Germline CDR1 is MNHEY and CDR2 is SMNVEV (reference sequence). Trimming at V came to 4 bases and at J to 8 bases, leaving 9 bases not matched to a gene. This CDR3 is 15 amino acids long. CDR3 residues: CASSSRTGDTDEQFF. CDR3 sequence (DNA): TGTGCCAGCAGTTCTCGGACAGGGGATACCGATGAGCAGTTCTTC.

This sequence joins TRBV5-6 and TRBJ2-5; TRBD2 matches 7 bases. The germline gives CDR1 SGHDT, CDR2 YYEEEE. The V gene end was trimmed by 0 bases and the J gene end by 5 bases; junction bases not matched to a gene: 4. The CDR3 is 14 residues long. This CDR3 is CASSLASGRETQYF. As DNA, the CDR3 is TGTGCCAGCAGCTTGGCTAGCGGTCGGGAGACCCAGTACTTC.

Here the CDR3 reads CASPRGGSGAFF. As DNA, the CDR3 is TGTGCCAGCCCTAGGGGGGGATCTGGCGCTTTCTTT. The chain employs TRBV6-5 and TRBJ1-1; the D gene is possibly TRBD1 (6 bases). V dropped 8 bases and J dropped 11 bases, with 18 bases sitting between them. The germline gives CDR1 MNHEY, CDR2 SVGAGI. The CDR3 is 12 residues long.

The V call is TRBV7-2, the J call TRBJ2-5, with a weak D call TRBD2 (5 bases). The CDR3 consists of 14 residues. Germline V gives CDR1 SGHTA, CDR2 FQGNSA. Trimming shortened V by 0 bases and J by 3 bases, and 8 bases separated the two germline ends. The CDR3 DNA reads TGTGCCAGCAGCTTAGCGACTACTGAAGAGACCCAGTACTTC. Translated: CASSLATTEETQYF.

The chain recombines TRBV28 with TRBJ1-6; D call uncertain. Germline V gene lookup returns CDR1 MDHEN and CDR2 SYDVKM. The CDR3 spans 12 residues. The ends were cut back, 4 bases at V and 6 bases at J, with 4 bases in the middle. The CDR3 DNA reads as TGTGCCAGCAGTTCGGGTAATTCACCCCTCCACTTT. This translates into CASSSGNSPLHF.

This clone was counted a few times. J is TRBJ2-7 and V is TRBV10-1, with a tentative D call TRBD1 (6 bases). CDR1 is WNHNN, CDR2 SYGVQD, per germline (reference sequence). V was clipped by 4 bases and J by 3 bases, with 13 bases between them. The CDR3 contains 14 residues. The CDR3 spells CASSGTDGNYEQYF. As DNA, the CDR3 is TGCGCCAGCAGTGGGACAGATGGGAACTACGAGCAGTACTTC.

As for this clone: This sample includes further DNA sequences coding for the same CDR3. CDR3 loop: CASSLPGLTDTQYF. CDR3 nucleotides: TGTGCCAGCAGCTTACCTGGGCTCACAGATACGCAGTATTTT. The J gene is TRBJ2-3, the V gene TRBV7-8; D remains ambiguous. Trimming took 2 bases from V and 2 from J, leaving 8 bases between them. The CDR3 covers 14 residues. CDR1 is SGHVS, CDR2 FQNEAQ, per germline. The variable domain in full, completed from reference TRBV7-8 and TRBJ2-3, reads GAGVSQSPRYKVAKRGQDVALRCDPISGHVSLFWYQQALGQGPEFLTYFQNEAQLDKSGLPSDRFFAERPEGSVSTLKIQRTQQEDSAVYLCASSLPGLTDTQYFGPGTRLTVL.